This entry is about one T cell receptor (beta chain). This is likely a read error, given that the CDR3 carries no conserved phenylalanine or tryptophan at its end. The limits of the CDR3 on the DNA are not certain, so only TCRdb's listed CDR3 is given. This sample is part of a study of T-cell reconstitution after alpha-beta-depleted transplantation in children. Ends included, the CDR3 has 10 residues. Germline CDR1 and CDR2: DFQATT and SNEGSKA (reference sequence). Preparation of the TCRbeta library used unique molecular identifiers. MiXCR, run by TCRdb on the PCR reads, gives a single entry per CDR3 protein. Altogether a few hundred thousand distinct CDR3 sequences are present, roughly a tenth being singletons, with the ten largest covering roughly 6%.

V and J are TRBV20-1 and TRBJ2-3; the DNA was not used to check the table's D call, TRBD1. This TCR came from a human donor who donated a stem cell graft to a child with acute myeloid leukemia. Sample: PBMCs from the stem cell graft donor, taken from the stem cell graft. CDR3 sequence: CSARAGTDPS.